This T cell receptor beta chain was documented in a study of glioma-infiltrating T cells after dendritic cell vaccination. Only one count was recorded for this clone. A junction boundary mismatches the germline segment, possibly from a read error. Method: immunoSEQ multiplex PCR; TCRdb's copy keeps in-frame clones and lacks some. The table records tens of thousands of clones, roughly 84% of them present only once. The length of the CDR3 is 17 residues. CDR1 is SSHAT, CDR2 FNYEAQ, per germline (reference sequence). Described time point: after dendritic cell vaccination, including at tumor progression/relapse.

The chain links TRBV7-7 to TRBJ2-1; TRBD2 aligns across 10 bases. The sample in question was blood, obtained after dendritic cell vaccination. The source of this sequence is a human donor with glioblastoma. This CDR3 reads CASSPGGASGSFYEQFF. In DNA form, the CDR3 reads TGTGCTAGCAGCCCCGGGGGGGCTAGCGGGAGTTTCTATGAGCAGTTCTTC.